The 5 T cell receptor beta chains below were found in one sample sequenced in a study of cytomegalovirus exposure and HLA in healthy donors. Both 60 Vbeta primers and 13 Jbeta primers went into the PCR. Produced via immunoSEQ multiplex PCR; TCRdb's table is partial and in-frame only. The repertoire consists of some 190,000 clones, with 82% occurring once and the leading ten covering about 1.5%. The specimen was PBMCs. The receptors come from a man in his forties or fifties in good health and CMV-seronegative.

V usage is TRBV27 and J usage is TRBJ2-7; 8 bases line up with TRBD1. The CDR3 extends over 13 amino acids. J was trimmed by 7 bases and V by 5 bases; bases with no gene match: 7. Per the germline V gene, CDR1 is MNHEY and CDR2 is SMNVEV (reference sequence). The CDR3 sequence is CASSPDRVGEQYF. For the CDR3, the DNA is TGTGCCAGCAGTCCGGACAGGGTGGGAGAGCAGTACTTC.

In this sample, this clone turned up a few times. The chain carries TRBV7-9 and TRBJ2-5, with a weak D call TRBD2 (5 bases). The germline V and J ends were trimmed by 5 bases and 5 bases, with 15 bases remaining between them. The CDR3 is 14 amino acids. CDR1 is SEHNR, CDR2 FQNEAQ, per germline (reference sequence). CDR3: CASSPSRRGETQYF. As DNA, the CDR3 is TGTGCCAGCAGCCCTTCCAGACGCGGGGAGACCCAGTACTTC.

The J gene is TRBJ1-5, the V gene TRBV29-1; tentatively, D is TRBD1 (5 bases). Trimming pared 7 bases from V and 6 bases from J, leaving 13 bases between. This CDR3 contains 12 residues. Germline loops: CDR1 SQVTM, CDR2 ANQGSEA. CDR3 coding DNA: TGCAGCGCCCTAAATCAGGGTCAGCCCCAGCATTTT. It encodes CSALNQGQPQHF.

The chain couples TRBV18 to TRBJ2-2; weak D call: TRBD1 (6 bases). Trimming cost V 2 bases and J 1 base, with 14 bases left between them. Germline loops: CDR1 KGHSH, CDR2 LQKENI. This CDR3 is 17 amino acids long. CDR3 protein: CASSPMGAERNTGELFF. CDR3 nucleotides: TGTGCCAGCTCACCAATGGGGGCGGAGCGGAACACCGGGGAGCTGTTTTTT.

The chain couples TRBV9 to TRBJ2-7; the match to TRBD2 covers 7 bases. V shed 0 bases, J shed 2 bases, and the junction held 5 bases outside the gene matches. The CDR3 sequence is 15 residues long. Germline V gene sequence: CDR1 SGDLS, CDR2 YYNGEE. CDR3 sequence: CASSVGLALTYEQYF. CDR3 nucleotide sequence: TGTGCCAGCAGCGTAGGACTAGCCCTGACCTACGAGCAGTACTTC.